Below, 22 T cell receptor beta chains from the same sample are listed, as sequenced in a study of blood T cell dynamics during melanoma immunotherapy. Time point reported: pre-treatment baseline. Assay: immunoSEQ multiplex PCR; the TCRdb copy retains only in-frame clones and omits some. This sample has fewer than 20,000 clones; roughly nine tenths occur once, and the top ten carry about 1.8%. The sample here was blood, taken from a patient treated with checkpoint blockade. The receptors were sampled from a human donor with melanoma.

In nucleotides, the CDR3 is TGTGCCATCAGAGGACTAGCGGGCCGAACAGATACGCAGTATTTT. This translates into CAIRGLAGRTDTQYF. The chain couples TRBV10-3 to TRBJ2-3; 11 bases fit TRBD2. The CDR3 is 15 residues long. V shed 6 bases and J 3 bases; nucleotides not matched to a gene: 5. Looked up from germline, CDR1 is ENHRY and CDR2 is SYGVKD.

V gene TRBV14 combines with J gene TRBJ1-1; D gene unclear. This CDR3 has 13 amino acids. CDR1 is SGHDN and CDR2 is FVKESK in the germline V gene. The germline V and J ends were trimmed by 0 bases and 7 bases, with 9 bases remaining between them. The CDR3 here is CASSQEGSFEAFF. The CDR3 coding sequence is TGTGCCAGCAGCCAAGAGGGGAGTTTTGAAGCTTTCTTT. The full variable domain, rest sourced from reference TRBV14 and TRBJ1-1, is EAGVTQFPSHSVIEKGQTVTLRCDPISGHDNLYWYRRVMGKEIKFLLHFVKESKQDESGMPNNRFLAERTGGTYSTLKVQPAELEDSGVYFCASSQEGSFEAFFGQGTRLTVV.

The chain joins TRBV5-4 to TRBJ2-1, with D perhaps TRBD2 (6 bases). Germline-derived CDR1 and CDR2 are SGHNT and YYREEE (reference sequence). This CDR3 comprises 15 residues. V was pared by 4 bases and J by 3 bases, with 14 bases between. CDR3 amino acids: CASSDGTLNYNEQFF. DNA for the CDR3: TGTGCCAGCAGCGACGGGACTTTAAACTACAATGAGCAGTTCTTC.

The chain couples TRBV5-1 to TRBJ2-2, with D possibly TRBD2 on 5 matching bases. The CDR3 covers 17 residues. Germline CDR1 SGHRS, CDR2 YFSETQ. V was pared by 4 bases and J by 1 base, with 17 bases between. CDR3: CASSLNLALGNTGELFF. Written as DNA, the CDR3 is TGCGCCAGCAGCCTAAATCTAGCTCTGGGGAACACCGGGGAGCTGTTTTTT.

V gene TRBV21-1 combines with J gene TRBJ1-1; the D segment call TRBD1 is taken from the table without a DNA check. TRBV21-1 is labeled a pseudogene. The CDR3 totals 14 residues. DNA of the CDR3: TGTGCCAGCAGCAAAAACCCAGGGAACCCTGAAGCTTTCTTT. Translating it yields CASSKNPGNPEAFF.

V is TRBV28 and J is TRBJ1-4; TRBD1 agrees at 10 bases. Unmatched junction bases numbered 9, after V lost 6 bases and J lost 8 bases. The CDR3 is 15 residues long. CDR1 is MDHEN and CDR2 is SYDVKM in the germline V gene. The CDR3 DNA reads as TGTGCCAGCAGCGGGACAGGGGCCCCGGGGGAAAAACTGTTTTTT. Translation gives CASSGTGAPGEKLFF.

CDR3: CASSLRDRGSSPLHF. The CDR3 DNA reads TGTGCCAGCAGCTTGCGAGACAGGGGTTCATCACCCCTCCACTTT. V and J are TRBV5-6 and TRBJ1-6, with 8 bases aligning to TRBD1. With 1 base clipped from V and 10 bases from J, the junction kept 7 bases outside the gene matches. The CDR3 loop spans 15 amino acids. Germline CDR1 reads SGHDT; CDR2 reads YYEEEE.

The count of this clone is one. The chain carries TRBV2 and TRBJ2-1, with 10 bases matching TRBD2. The CDR3 is 17 residues long. Germline V gene lookup returns CDR1 SNHLY and CDR2 FYNNEI. The trim removed 6 bases at V and 6 bases at J, leaving 14 bases unmatched. The CDR3 here is CASRSPPGLATSNEQFF. The CDR3 bases are TGTGCCAGCAGGTCGCCCCCGGGACTAGCGACCAGCAATGAGCAGTTCTTC.

This chain uses TRBV21-1 with TRBJ2-7; the tabulated D call, TRBD1, remains unverified against the DNA. TRBV21-1 is a recognized pseudogene. The CDR3 is 15 amino acids. DNA for the CDR3: TGTGCCAGCAGCAGTAAAGGGGGATCCAGGGGGGAGCAGTACTTC. It yields the protein CASSSKGGSRGEQYF.

The chain is built from TRBV28 and TRBJ2-7; weak D call: TRBD1 (6 bases). CDR3 length equals 15 residues. The ends were cut back, 1 base at V and 0 bases at J, with 10 bases in the middle. CDR1 is MDHEN, CDR2 SYDVKM, per germline. CDR3 sequence (DNA): TGTGCCAGCAGTTTATCCCGGACAGCCTCCTACGAGCAGTACTTC. Amino acids: CASSLSRTASYEQYF.

V is TRBV28 and J is TRBJ2-3; 12 bases map to TRBD2. CDR1 and CDR2 from the germline V gene are MDHEN and SYDVKM. The V and J ends lost 5 bases and 0 bases, in that order; junction bases with no gene match: 3. The CDR3 contains 16 residues. The CDR3 coding sequence is TGTGCCAGCAGTGAACTAGCGGGGGGAAGCACAGATACGCAGTATTTT. Protein product: CASSELAGGSTDTQYF.

V usage is TRBV7-2 and J usage is TRBJ1-3, with 10 bases lining up with TRBD1. V lost 2 bases to trimming and J lost 3 bases; unmatched junction nucleotides: 10. CDR3 length: 18 amino acids. CDR1 is SGHTA, CDR2 FQGNSA, per germline. CDR3 in amino acids: CASSLFLKDRGFGNTIYF. The CDR3, as DNA: TGTGCCAGCAGCTTATTTCTTAAGGACAGGGGGTTTGGAAACACCATATATTTT.

The chain recombines TRBV11-2 with TRBJ1-5; possible D gene TRBD1, 6 bases. Deletions cut 4 bases from V and 3 bases from J, with 10 bases between. The CDR3 extends over 14 amino acids. Germline V gene data show CDR1 as SGHAT and CDR2 as FQNNGV. This CDR3 reads CASSSDSFNQPQHF. The CDR3 bases are TGTGCCAGCAGCTCGGACAGCTTCAATCAGCCCCAGCATTTT.

The chain joins TRBV28 to TRBJ1-3; possibly TRBD1 for D (6 bases). V shed 4 bases and J shed 1 base, with 14 bases lying between them. The CDR3 extends over 16 amino acids. Germline loops: CDR1 MDHEN, CDR2 SYDVKM. CDR3 sequence (DNA): TGTGCCAGCAGTTCCGGAGGGGGGAGGTCTGGAAACACCATATATTTT. It codes for CASSSGGGRSGNTIYF.

The chain recombines TRBV19 with TRBJ2-5, with 8 bases lining up with TRBD1. The CDR3 runs to 15 residues. Trimming removed 2 bases from V and 4 bases from J; junction bases left unmatched: 6. CDR1 is LNHDA and CDR2 is SQIVND in the germline V gene (reference sequence). In DNA, the CDR3 is TGTGCCAGTAGTATACTGGGGACAGGCGGAGAGACCCAGTACTTC. It specifies CASSILGTGGETQYF. The whole variable domain, filled in from reference TRBV19 and TRBJ2-5, reads DGGITQSPKYLFRKEGQNVTLSCEQNLNHDAMYWYRQDPGQGLRLIYYSQIVNDFQKGDIAEGYSVSREKKESFPLTVTSAQKNPTAFYLCASSILGTGGETQYFGPGTRLLVL.

The chain carries TRBV5-1 and TRBJ1-1, with D possibly matching TRBD1 (6 bases). The CDR3 length is 17 residues. From germline, CDR1 is SGHRS and CDR2 YFSETQ. The V end lost 0 bases, the J end lost 4 bases, and 19 bases lay between the germline ends. CDR3 sequence (DNA): TGCGCCAGCAGCTTGGGAACCTCCAGGGGATGGGGCACTGAAGCTTTCTTT. It is translated as CASSLGTSRGWGTEAFF.

The V and J genes are TRBV7-2 and TRBJ1-4; 8 positions match TRBD1. This CDR3 spans 17 amino acids. Per germline, CDR1 SGHTA and CDR2 FQGNSA. V shed 4 bases and J 3 bases; nucleotides not matched to a gene: 10. CDR3 loop: CASSYRGLGQANEKLFF. CDR3 DNA sequence: TGTGCCAGCAGCTATAGGGGGCTGGGACAGGCTAATGAAAAACTGTTTTTT. Using reference TRBV7-2 and TRBJ1-4 for the parts outside the CDR3, the full variable domain is GAGVSQSPSNKVTEKGKDVELRCDPISGHTALYWYRQSLGQGLEFLIYFQGNSAPDKSGLPSDRFSAERTGGSVSTLTIQRTQQEDSAVYLCASSYRGLGQANEKLFFGSGTQLSVL.

The chain links TRBV11-2 to TRBJ2-5; D may match TRBD1 or TRBD2 (6 bases each). Germline assignment: CDR1 SGHAT and CDR2 FQNNGV. The CDR3 is 15 amino acids. The V end lost 3 bases, the J end lost 4 bases, and 15 bases lay between the germline ends. CDR3 sequence (DNA): TGTGCCAGCAGCTTCCTCCGTAAGGGGGGAGAGACCCAGTACTTC. Translating gives CASSFLRKGGETQYF.

The CDR3: CASRARSQGEKLFF. Written as DNA, the CDR3 is TGTGCCAGCAGAGCCCGGAGTCAAGGGGAAAAACTGTTTTTT. The rearrangement joins TRBV6-1 to TRBJ1-4; D call uncertain. Germline assignment: CDR1 MNHNS and CDR2 SASEGT. V was cut by 6 bases and J by 8 bases, with 16 bases left in between. This CDR3 has 14 amino acids.

The rearrangement uses TRBV7-2 and TRBJ2-1, with TRBD2 identical over 12 bases. The V segment lost 3 bases and the J segment 4 bases; nucleotides outside the gene matches: 7. This CDR3 region has 17 residues. CDR1 is SGHTA and CDR2 is FQGNSA in the germline V gene. CDR3 coding DNA: TGTGCCAGCAGCTTTCGGCTAGCGGGGGGGCGGTACAATGAGCAGTTCTTC. Its protein is CASSFRLAGGRYNEQFF.

The chain recombines TRBV7-2 with TRBJ2-7, with D maybe TRBD1 (6 bases). This CDR3 spans 19 amino acids. Trimming cost V 2 bases and J 4 bases, with 27 bases left between them. The V gene's germline CDR1 is SGHTA and CDR2 FQGNSA. The CDR3: CASSLLVPSPAQGSYEQYF. The CDR3, as DNA: TGTGCCAGCAGCTTACTCGTGCCCTCCCCGGCCCAGGGGAGTTACGAGCAGTACTTC.

The chain couples TRBV13 to TRBJ2-7; TRBD1 aligns across 10 bases. The CDR3 is 13 residues long. With 6 bases clipped from V and 5 bases from J, the junction kept 4 bases outside the gene matches. Germline assignment: CDR1 PRHDT and CDR2 FYEKMQ (reference sequence). Written as DNA, the CDR3 is TGTGCCAGCAGGGGACAGGGGAAGGACGAGCAGTACTTC. Translating gives CASRGQGKDEQYF.